Described below is a single TCR beta chain sequence and its context. TCRdb independently ran MiXCR on the PCR reads; one entry per CDR3 protein. Of roughly 20,000 distinct CDR3 sequences in the sample, less than 65% are singletons; the top ten hold under 25%. The entry originates in a study of CD4 and CD8 cells across lung adenocarcinoma regions. Donors had localized lung adenocarcinoma, a non-small cell lung cancer. V lost 8 bases and J lost 3, with 17 bases in between. From germline, CDR1 is MNHNS and CDR2 SASEGT. This CDR3 is 15 amino acids long. The sequence came from a female donor with lung adenocarcinoma. The CD4 and CD8 labels of this study may be unreliable. The chain uses TRBV6-1 and TRBJ1-5; TRBD1 is a possible D gene (5 bases). Sequenced sample: CD8+ T cells from the center of a lung tumor. The chain's CDR3 is CASEPGTFYNQPQHF. As DNA, the CDR3 is TGTGCCAGCGAACCCGGGACTTTCTACAATCAGCCCCAGCATTTT.